A single TCR beta chain is shown here with its context. In germline, CDR1 is MNHEY, CDR2 SVGEGT. The ends were cut back, 5 bases at V and 3 bases at J, with 20 bases in the middle. The CDR3 length is 17 residues. This record belongs to a study of blood T cell repertoires in COVID-19. Study details: COVID-19 samples collected from the United States, Italy and Spain covered acute and convalescent phases. T cells, B-cell-depleted T cells, or PBMCs supplied cDNA or gDNA.

In the original processing: For nucleated cells, counts were estimated from reference gene primer amplification. TCRdb's copy holds only in-frame clones and misses some; the assay was immunoSEQ multiplex PCR. V and J calls and clone size follow that table, whereas D and trimming were derived from the DNA. The sample lists some 150,000 clones, 85% seen once, with about 3.1% in the top ten. The chain links TRBV6-2 or TRBV6-3 to TRBJ2-4, with D tentatively TRBD2 (5 bases). This clonotype was obtained from a middle-aged woman with active or convalescent COVID-19. The sequenced sample was peripheral blood. The CDR3 loop is CASSRNREGNGKNIQYF. The DNA for the CDR3 is TGTGCCAGCAGTCGCAACCGTGAGGGTAACGGCAAAAACATTCAGTACTTC.